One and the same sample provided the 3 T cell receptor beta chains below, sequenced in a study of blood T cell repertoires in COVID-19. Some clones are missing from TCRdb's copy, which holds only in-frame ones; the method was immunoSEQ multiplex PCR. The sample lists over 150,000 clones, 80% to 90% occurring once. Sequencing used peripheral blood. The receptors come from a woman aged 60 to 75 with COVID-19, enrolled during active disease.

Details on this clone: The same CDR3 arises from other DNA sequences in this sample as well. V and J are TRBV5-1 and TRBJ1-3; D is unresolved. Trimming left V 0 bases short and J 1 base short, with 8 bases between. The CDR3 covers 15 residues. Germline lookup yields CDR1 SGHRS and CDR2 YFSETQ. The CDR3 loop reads CASSLAAGSGNTIYF. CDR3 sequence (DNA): TGCGCCAGCAGCTTGGCTGCGGGGTCTGGAAACACCATATATTTT.

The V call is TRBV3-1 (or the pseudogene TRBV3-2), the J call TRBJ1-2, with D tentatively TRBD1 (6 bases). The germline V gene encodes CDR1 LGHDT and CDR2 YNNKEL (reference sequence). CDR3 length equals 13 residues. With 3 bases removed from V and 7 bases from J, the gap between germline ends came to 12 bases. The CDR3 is CASSQIQGGGYTF. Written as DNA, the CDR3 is TGTGCCAGCAGCCAGATACAGGGTGGTGGCTACACCTTC.

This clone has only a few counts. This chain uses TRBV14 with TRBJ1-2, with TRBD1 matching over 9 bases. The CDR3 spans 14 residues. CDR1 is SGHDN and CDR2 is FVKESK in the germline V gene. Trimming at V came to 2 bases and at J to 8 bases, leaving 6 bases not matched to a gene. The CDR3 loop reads CASSQQGTGKGYTF. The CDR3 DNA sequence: TGTGCCAGCAGCCAACAGGGGACAGGGAAAGGCTACACCTTC.